Each of the 16 T cell receptor beta chains below was sequenced from the same sample in a study of T cell responses to AZD1222 COVID-19 vaccine. Sequencing used immunoSEQ multiplex PCR; TCRdb keeps in-frame clones, though not all of them. This sample has approximately 45,000 clones, with approximately 90% found just once. The material sequenced was peripheral blood, taken 28 days after the second AZD1222 dose. The receptors derive from an adult who received the AZD1222 COVID-19 vaccine.

V usage is TRBV7-8 and J usage is TRBJ2-3; 7 bases map to TRBD2. This CDR3 region has 16 residues. CDR1 is SGHVS and CDR2 is FQNEAQ in the germline V gene. Trimming at V came to 3 bases and at J to 0 bases, leaving 6 bases not matched to a gene. CDR3 nucleotides: TGTGCCAGCAGCTTTATGGGCGGGAGTAGCACAGATACGCAGTATTTT. Translated, it gives CASSFMGGSSTDTQYF. The full variable domain, rest sourced from reference TRBV7-8 and TRBJ2-3, is GAGVSQSPRYKVAKRGQDVALRCDPISGHVSLFWYQQALGQGPEFLTYFQNEAQLDKSGLPSDRFFAERPEGSVSTLKIQRTQQEDSAVYLCASSFMGGSSTDTQYFGPGTRLTVL.

The rearrangement links TRBV9 to TRBJ2-5; a weak D match, TRBD2 (7 bases). Germline-derived CDR1 and CDR2 are SGDLS and YYNGEE. The CDR3 extends over 16 amino acids. V was trimmed by 4 bases and J by 3 bases, leaving 19 bases between them. The CDR3, as DNA: TGTGCCAGCAGCTTTACGTCGGGGGGCGGGGAAGAGACCCAGTACTTC. Protein product: CASSFTSGGGEETQYF.

This clone was counted a few times. The rearrangement uses TRBV6-5 and TRBJ1-5; 9 nucleotides agree with TRBD1. The CDR3 is made up of 15 amino acids. The ends lost 8 bases at V and 9 bases at J; junction bases unmatched: 14. Germline lookup yields CDR1 MNHEY and CDR2 SVGAGI. The CDR3 nucleotides read TGTGCCAGCTCCCCGACAGGGACAGGGAGTCTGCCCCAGCATTTT. Translated, it gives CASSPTGTGSLPQHF.

This sequence joins TRBV2 and TRBJ1-5; possibly TRBD1 for D (5 bases). Germline CDR1 and CDR2: SNHLY and FYNNEI. Trimming stripped 7 bases from V and 7 bases from J, with 11 bases between. The CDR3 is 12 residues long. CDR3 amino acids: CASTREEQPQHF. The CDR3 nucleotides are TGTGCCAGCACCAGGGAGGAACAGCCCCAGCATTTT.

This clone was detected only once. The V call is TRBV11-2, the J call TRBJ2-1, with no clear D. The V gene's germline CDR1 is SGHAT and CDR2 FQNNGV. The V end lost 3 bases, the J end lost 7 bases, and 7 bases lay between the germline ends. This CDR3 spans 12 amino acids. In DNA form, the CDR3 reads TGTGCCAGCAGCTTTACGAGGAATGAGCAGTTCTTC. This codes for CASSFTRNEQFF.

The V and J genes are TRBV20-1 and TRBJ2-1; D is possibly TRBD1 (6 bases). V lost 3 bases and J 1 base, leaving 13 bases between the germline ends. This CDR3 region has 15 residues. The germline gives CDR1 DFQATT, CDR2 SNEGSKA (reference sequence). As DNA, the CDR3 is TGCAGTGCTAGTAGTCTGGGGGCGTCCTACAATGAGCAGTTCTTC. It specifies CSASSLGASYNEQFF.

The gene calls are TRBV7-2 and TRBJ1-5, with a tentative D call TRBD1 (5 bases). Germline lookup yields CDR1 SGHTA and CDR2 FQGNSA. V dropped 2 bases and J dropped 7 bases, with 15 bases sitting between them. The CDR3 covers 15 residues. In DNA, the CDR3 is TGTGCCAGCAGCTTACTGTACGGGGCGGGGCAGCCCCAGCATTTT. Protein sequence: CASSLLYGAGQPQHF.

The chain carries TRBV20-1 and TRBJ1-5, with 10 bases fitting TRBD1. The CDR3 contains 16 residues. J gave up 3 bases and V 3 bases, and 8 bases lay outside the gene matches. Germline values: CDR1 DFQATT, CDR2 SNEGSKA (reference sequence). The CDR3 DNA follows: TGCAGTGCTAGTTCGTCGGGACAGGGGTTCAATCAGCCCCAGCATTTT. This gives the protein CSASSSGQGFNQPQHF.

The rearrangement joins TRBV20-1 to TRBJ2-7; the D gene is possibly TRBD2 (6 bases). The CDR3 length is 14 residues. In germline, CDR1 is DFQATT, CDR2 SNEGSKA (reference sequence). V lost 6 bases and J 3 bases, leaving 18 bases between the germline ends. The CDR3 here is CSASSGTADYEQYF. In nucleotides, the CDR3 is TGCAGTGCCAGTAGCGGAACCGCGGACTACGAGCAGTACTTC.

V gene TRBV7-9 combines with J gene TRBJ1-2; maybe TRBD1 (5 bases). The CDR3 runs 12 residues. V lost 3 bases to trimming and J lost 8 bases, with 10 bases between them. Germline V CDR1 and CDR2: SEHNR, FQNEAQ (reference sequence). CDR3 amino acids: CASSFSQGGYTF. CDR3 DNA: TGTGCCAGCAGCTTTAGCCAGGGCGGCTACACCTTC.

The gene calls are TRBV7-8 and TRBJ1-3; D gene ambiguous. Germline V gene sequence: CDR1 SGHVS, CDR2 FQNEAQ. The CDR3 totals 14 residues. V lost 8 bases to trimming and J lost 0 bases, with 11 bases between them. The CDR3 here is CASSRPDSGNTIYF. CDR3 DNA sequence: TGTGCCAGCTCTAGGCCGGACTCTGGAAACACCATATATTTT.

V usage is TRBV9 and J usage is TRBJ2-7; no definite D call. CDR1 is SGDLS, CDR2 YYNGEE, per germline. The CDR3 loop spans 13 amino acids. V lost 4 bases and J 5 bases, leaving 13 bases between the germline ends. CDR3 nucleotide sequence: TGTGCCAGCAGCTTATCATCTTCCAACGAGCAGTACTTC. It codes for CASSLSSSNEQYF. The whole variable domain, remainder taken from reference TRBV9 and TRBJ2-7, is DSGVTQTPKHLITATGQRVTLRCSPRSGDLSVYWYQQSLDQGLQFLIQYYNGEERAKGNILERFSAQQFPDLHSELNLSSLELGDSALYFCASSLSSSNEQYFGPGTRLTVT.

The chain joins TRBV6-5 to TRBJ2-7; TRBD2 matches at 9 bases. CDR3 length: 15 amino acids. Germline values: CDR1 MNHEY, CDR2 SVGAGI. Losses at the gene ends were 6 bases for V and 2 bases for J; bases not matched to a gene: 8. In nucleotides, the CDR3 is TGTGCCAGCAGACGGGAGCGGGAGGCGACCTACGAGCAGTACTTC. Translating it yields CASRREREATYEQYF.

The chain uses TRBV28 and TRBJ1-1, with a possible D match to TRBD1 (5 bases). V was pared by 6 bases and J by 5 bases, with 13 bases between. Germline CDR1 MDHEN, CDR2 SYDVKM. This CDR3 contains 13 residues. The CDR3 loop reads CASSTRRGTEAFF. The DNA for the CDR3 is TGTGCCAGCAGCACCCGTCGGGGGACTGAAGCTTTCTTT.

The chain has TRBV6-2 or TRBV6-3 and TRBJ2-7; 10 nucleotides agree with TRBD2. CDR1 and CDR2 from the germline V gene are MNHEY and SVGEGT. The CDR3 consists of 15 residues. V lost 4 bases and J lost 5; bases outside the gene matches: 8. CDR3 sequence (DNA): TGTGCCAGCAGTTCCCCTAGCGGGAGCGTCCACGAGCAGTACTTC. As protein: CASSSPSGSVHEQYF.

The chain's CDR3 is CASTRGGANTGELFF. The CDR3 DNA is TGCGCCAGCACCCGCGGAGGGGCGAACACCGGGGAGCTGTTTTTT. The rearrangement uses TRBV5-1 and TRBJ2-2, with a weak D call TRBD2 (6 bases). Germline CDR1 and CDR2: SGHRS and YFSETQ. There are 15 residues in the CDR3. V was pared by 6 bases and J by 0 bases, with 12 bases between.